What follows are 25 T cell receptor beta chains derived from one specimen sequenced in a study of Ad26.COV2.S vaccination and SARS-CoV-2 variants. Regarding treatment: about 20 received Ad26.COV2.S at low or high dose, single or two shots; five or six received placebo; per-sample allocation not given. Sample collection was performed on day 63 after the first vaccine or placebo injection. The protocol was immunoSEQ multiplex PCR, while the TCRdb copy is restricted to in-frame clones and leaves out a portion. The sample lists some 500,000 clones, roughly 89% occurring once. Sequenced here: peripheral blood, sampled in a trial of Ad26.COV2.S vaccine versus placebo. These TCRs come from a person aged 18 to 59 who received the Ad26.COV2.S COVID-19 vaccine or a placebo.

V is TRBV11-2 and J is TRBJ1-2, with D perhaps TRBD1 (6 bases). CDR1 is SGHAT, CDR2 FQNNGV, per germline. V was shortened by 6 bases and J by 8 bases, with 13 bases between the two germline ends. The CDR3 is made up of 12 amino acids. CDR3 residues: CASRGTGNGYTF. As DNA, the CDR3 is TGTGCCAGCAGGGGTACAGGGAACGGCTACACCTTC.

The rearrangement links TRBV3-1 (or the pseudogene TRBV3-2) to TRBJ2-6, with 9 nucleotides matching TRBD1. J gave up 2 bases and V 0 bases, and 8 bases lay outside the gene matches. CDR3 size: 19 residues. In germline, CDR1 is LGHDT, CDR2 YNNKEL (reference sequence). The CDR3 bases are TGTGCCAGCAGCCAAGACTCCGGGACAGGGAGGACTGGGGCCAACGTCCTGACTTTC. Translating gives CASSQDSGTGRTGANVLTF.

The chain carries TRBV5-4 and TRBJ2-3; D ambiguous. Between the trimmed V and J ends, which lost 4 bases and 3 bases, there was a span of 9 bases. The CDR3 consists of 13 residues. The germline CDR1 and CDR2 sequences are SGHNT and YYREEE (reference sequence). DNA of the CDR3: TGTGCCAGCAGCGCAGCCGGGACAGATACGCAGTATTTT. Protein product: CASSAAGTDTQYF. Full variable domain (rest looked up from reference TRBV5-4 and TRBJ2-3): ETGVTQSPTHLIKTRGQQVTLRCSSQSGHNTVSWYQQALGQGPQFIFQYYREEENGRGNFPPRFSGLQFPNYSSELNVNALELDDSALYLCASSAAGTDTQYFGPGTRLTVL.

This chain connects TRBV3-1 (or the pseudogene TRBV3-2) to TRBJ2-7; D may match TRBD1 or TRBD2 (5 bases each). CDR1 is LGHDT and CDR2 is YNNKEL in the germline V gene (reference sequence). The CDR3 totals 17 residues. The V and J ends lost 1 base and 2 bases respectively, with 18 bases between them. In DNA form, the CDR3 reads TGTGCCAGCAGCCAAGGGGGACCTTCGGGCAATCCCTACGAGCAGTACTTC. Translated: CASSQGGPSGNPYEQYF.

This chain joins TRBV29-1 and TRBJ2-1, with 10 bases aligning to TRBD2. The CDR3 spans 14 residues. The ends lost 6 bases at V and 9 bases at J; junction bases unmatched: 11. Germline values: CDR1 SQVTM, CDR2 ANQGSEA. Here the CDR3 reads CSVGWQREGSEQFF. The DNA of the CDR3 is TGCAGCGTGGGGTGGCAGCGGGAGGGGAGTGAGCAGTTCTTC.

The gene calls are TRBV2 and TRBJ2-3, with 11 bases lining up with TRBD2. Trimming took 8 bases from V and 6 from J; bases not matched to a gene: 10. The germline gives CDR1 SNHLY, CDR2 FYNNEI. This CDR3 comprises 15 residues. The CDR3 sequence: CASHSGGASWDTQYF. For the CDR3, the DNA is TGTGCCAGCCATAGCGGGGGGGCCTCCTGGGATACGCAGTATTTT.

The chain employs TRBV20-1 and TRBJ2-7; either TRBD1 or TRBD2 may fit D (5 bases each). The length of the CDR3 is 14 residues. V lost 3 bases and J 6 bases, leaving 18 bases between the germline ends. The germline CDR1 and CDR2 sequences are DFQATT and SNEGSKA (reference sequence). Here the CDR3 DNA reads TGCAGTGCTAGTTCGGGACCCCAACCCCCCGAGCAGTACTTC. Its translation is CSASSGPQPPEQYF.

J is TRBJ2-3 and V is TRBV7-3; D gene unclear. The length of the CDR3 is 13 residues. Deletions cut 4 bases from V and 6 bases from J, with 11 bases between. CDR1 is SGHTA, CDR2 FQGTGA, per germline. CDR3: CASSYGPGDTQYF. CDR3 sequence (DNA): TGTGCCAGCAGCTACGGGCCTGGGGATACGCAGTATTTT.

The chain recombines TRBV18 with TRBJ1-3, with TRBD1 matching 7 bases. The germline gives CDR1 KGHSH, CDR2 LQKENI. J gave up 4 bases and V 5 bases, and 8 bases lay outside the gene matches. The length of the CDR3 is 15 residues. The CDR3 sequence is CASSSDRELGNTIYF. The CDR3 DNA reads TGTGCCAGCTCATCCGACAGGGAGCTAGGAAACACCATATATTTT.

This clone was seen more than once but under ten times. The V call is TRBV4-3, the J call TRBJ1-5, with 7 bases that match TRBD1. Germline V lookup: CDR1 LGHNA, CDR2 YSLEER. V was clipped by 2 bases and J by 1 base; unmatched bases: 2. The length of the CDR3 is 15 residues. The CDR3 is CASSQLTGSNQPQHF. As DNA, the CDR3 is TGCGCCAGCAGCCAATTGACAGGGAGCAATCAGCCCCAGCATTTT.

The CDR3 sequence is CASSEAPNGRGYTF. The CDR3 nucleotides read TGTGCCAGCAGTGAAGCCCCAAACGGTCGTGGCTACACCTTC. This sequence joins TRBV6-1 and TRBJ1-2; D gene unclear. Trimming stripped 0 bases from V and 7 bases from J, with 12 bases between. In germline, CDR1 is MNHNS, CDR2 SASEGT. There are 14 residues in the CDR3.

To note about this clone: The sample carries other DNA sequences with the same CDR3. J is TRBJ1-1 and V is TRBV5-4; no reliable D call. CDR3 length: 13 amino acids. Germline V lookup: CDR1 SGHNT, CDR2 YYREEE (reference sequence). V shed 0 bases and J shed 2 bases, with 5 bases lying between them. CDR3 protein: CASSLDRNTEAFF. CDR3 nucleotide sequence: TGTGCCAGCAGCTTGGACAGAAACACTGAAGCTTTCTTT.

About this clone itself: Other DNA sequences of this sample code for an identical CDR3. The chain joins TRBV5-1 to TRBJ1-2; TRBD1 might be the D (5 bases). CDR1 and CDR2 (germline): SGHRS, YFSETQ. V was cut by 4 bases and J by 3 bases, with 13 bases left in between. The length of the CDR3 is 14 residues. The CDR3 region has the DNA TGCGCCAGCAGCCTCCAGGGTGCCGACTATGGCTACACCTTC. Its translation: CASSLQGADYGYTF. Variable domain in full (rest from reference TRBV5-1 and TRBJ1-2): KAGVTQTPRYLIKTRGQQVTLSCSPISGHRSVSWYQQTPGQGLQFLFEYFSETQRNKGNFPGRFSGRQFSNSRSEMNVSTLELGDSALYLCASSLQGADYGYTFGSGTRLTVV.

V is TRBV28 and J is TRBJ1-4; the D gene is possibly TRBD1 (5 bases). The CDR3 spans 15 residues. The V end was cut by 5 bases, the J end by 8 bases, with 18 bases between. Per the germline V gene, CDR1 is MDHEN and CDR2 is SYDVKM. The CDR3 sequence: CASSMAGGGGEKLFF. As DNA, the CDR3 is TGTGCCAGCAGTATGGCGGGGGGTGGTGGGGAAAAACTGTTTTTT. Using reference TRBV28 and TRBJ1-4 for the parts outside the CDR3, the full variable domain is DVKVTQSSRYLVKRTGEKVFLECVQDMDHENMFWYRQDPGLGLRLIYFSYDVKMKEKGDIPEGYSVSREKKERFSLILESASTNQTSMYLCASSMAGGGGEKLFFGSGTQLSVL.

The V call is TRBV6-5, the J call TRBJ1-5, with D hard to call. Trimming left V 6 bases short and J 0 bases short, with 6 bases between. There are 13 residues in the CDR3. Germline CDR1 reads MNHEY; CDR2 reads SVGAGI. For the CDR3, the DNA is TGTGCCAGCAGGTGGAATAGCAATCAGCCCCAGCATTTT. Translation: CASRWNSNQPQHF.

The chain is built from TRBV4-3 and TRBJ1-2; tentative D call: TRBD1 (5 bases). The V gene lost 1 base and the J gene lost 4 bases, with 13 bases spanning the gap. The CDR3 length is 15 residues. Germline values: CDR1 LGHNA, CDR2 YSLEER. The CDR3 DNA follows: TGCGCCAGCAGCCAAGGTCAGGGTCGGGTCTATGGCTACACCTTC. This codes for CASSQGQGRVYGYTF.

V and J are TRBV5-1 and TRBJ2-3; D might be TRBD1 (5 bases). The CDR3 consists of 16 residues. The germline V gene has CDR1 SGHRS and CDR2 YFSETQ. V was clipped by 2 bases and J by 0 bases, with 13 bases between them. This chain's CDR3 is CASSFKGFSSTDTQYF. In DNA form, the CDR3 reads TGCGCCAGCAGCTTTAAGGGGTTCTCGAGCACAGATACGCAGTATTTT.

Only one count was recorded for this clone. J is TRBJ1-2 and V is TRBV14, with TRBD1 as a possible D gene (5 bases). The germline V and J ends were trimmed by 4 bases and 2 bases, with 14 bases remaining between them. The germline gives CDR1 SGHDN, CDR2 FVKESK. This CDR3 contains 15 residues. The CDR3 region has the DNA TGTGCCAGCAGCCGCTACGGGACGACCAACTATGGCTACACCTTC. Its protein product is CASSRYGTTNYGYTF.

This chain uses TRBV24-1 with TRBJ1-3, with D hard to call. From germline, CDR1 is KGHDR and CDR2 SFDVKD. The CDR3 has 15 residues. The germline V and J ends were trimmed by 8 bases and 11 bases, with 24 bases remaining between them. The CDR3 loop reads CATTARDLPVVSIYF. DNA for the CDR3: TGTGCCACCACCGCCAGAGACTTGCCCGTGGTCTCCATATATTTT.

The chain has TRBV5-1 and TRBJ2-7, with TRBD1 matching 8 bases. V lost 5 bases to trimming and J lost 3 bases; unmatched junction nucleotides: 7. The CDR3 sequence is 14 residues long. Germline CDR1 SGHRS, CDR2 YFSETQ. CDR3 region: CASSSGTGNYEQYF. The CDR3 DNA is TGCGCCAGCAGTTCCGGGACAGGCAACTACGAGCAGTACTTC.

This clone was seen a few times. CDR3 amino acids: CASSGDSKETQYF. In nucleotides, the CDR3 is TGCGCCAGCAGTGGGGACAGTAAAGAGACCCAGTACTTC. The chain recombines TRBV10-1 with TRBJ2-5; 7 bases line up with TRBD1. Germline lookup yields CDR1 WNHNN and CDR2 SYGVQD (reference sequence). The CDR3 extends over 13 amino acids. J was trimmed by 3 bases and V by 4 bases; bases with no gene match: 2.

V and J are TRBV6-6 and TRBJ2-5; D gene uncertain. The V end lost 5 bases, the J end lost 5 bases, and 9 bases lay between the germline ends. Germline loops: CDR1 MNHNY, CDR2 SVGAGI (reference sequence). CDR3 length: 12 residues. The CDR3 spells CASSPRLETQYF. The CDR3 DNA is TGTGCCAGCAGTCCCCGATTGGAGACCCAGTACTTC.

V gene TRBV15 combines with J gene TRBJ1-2, with unresolved D. The CDR3 has 14 amino acids. V lost 0 bases and J lost 4, with 9 bases in between. Germline loops: CDR1 LNHNV, CDR2 YYDKDF (reference sequence). CDR3 protein: CATSRDTGSYGYTF. The DNA of the CDR3 is TGTGCCACCAGCAGAGATACGGGGAGCTATGGCTACACCTTC.

The chain couples TRBV20-1 to TRBJ2-4; D is undetermined. Trimming shortened V by 3 bases and J by 3 bases, and 15 bases separated the two germline ends. Germline CDR1 is DFQATT and CDR2 is SNEGSKA (reference sequence). The CDR3 consists of 15 residues. CDR3 sequence reads: CSASSPDVVKNIQYF. DNA for the CDR3: TGCAGTGCTAGTTCCCCTGATGTTGTCAAAAACATTCAGTACTTC.

The V and J genes are TRBV11-3 and TRBJ2-1; perhaps D is TRBD1 or TRBD2 (5 bases each). CDR1 is SGHNT, CDR2 YENEEA, per germline. V was pared by 4 bases and J by 8 bases, with 9 bases between. CDR3 size: 12 residues. CDR3 coding DNA: TGTGCCAGCAGCTCGGGACCTTATGAGCAGTTCTTC. Residues: CASSSGPYEQFF.